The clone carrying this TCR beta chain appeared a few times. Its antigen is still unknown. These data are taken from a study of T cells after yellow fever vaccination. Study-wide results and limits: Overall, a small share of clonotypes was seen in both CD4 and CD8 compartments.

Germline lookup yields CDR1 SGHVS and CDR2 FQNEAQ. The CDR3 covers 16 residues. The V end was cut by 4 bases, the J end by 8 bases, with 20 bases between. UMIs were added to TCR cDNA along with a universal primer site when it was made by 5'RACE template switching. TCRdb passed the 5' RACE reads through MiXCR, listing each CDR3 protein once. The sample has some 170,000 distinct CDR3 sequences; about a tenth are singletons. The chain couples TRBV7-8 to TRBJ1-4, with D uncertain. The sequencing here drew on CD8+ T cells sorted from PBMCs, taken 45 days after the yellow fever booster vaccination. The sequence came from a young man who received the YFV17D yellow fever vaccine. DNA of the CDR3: TGTGCCAGCAGCTCTAAGGACCTATTCCCGAAAGAAAAACTGTTTTTT. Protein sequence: CASSSKDLFPKEKLFF.